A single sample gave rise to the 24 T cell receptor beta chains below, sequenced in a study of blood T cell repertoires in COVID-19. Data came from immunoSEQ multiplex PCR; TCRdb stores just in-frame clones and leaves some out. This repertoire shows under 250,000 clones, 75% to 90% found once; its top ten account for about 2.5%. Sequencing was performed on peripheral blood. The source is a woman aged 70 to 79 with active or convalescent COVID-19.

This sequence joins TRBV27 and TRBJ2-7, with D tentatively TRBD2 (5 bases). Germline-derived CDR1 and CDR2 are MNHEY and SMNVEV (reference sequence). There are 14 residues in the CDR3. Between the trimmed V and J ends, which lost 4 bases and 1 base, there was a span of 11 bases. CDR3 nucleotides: TGTGCCAGCAGTTCCCCGGGATTTTCCTACGAGCAGTACTTC. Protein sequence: CASSSPGFSYEQYF.

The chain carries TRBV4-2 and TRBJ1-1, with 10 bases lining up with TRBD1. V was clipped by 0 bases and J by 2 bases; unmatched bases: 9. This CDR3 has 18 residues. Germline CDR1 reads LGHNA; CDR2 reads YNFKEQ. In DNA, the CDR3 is TGTGCCAGCAGCCAAGAATTGACAGGGGGCGTCGAAAACACTGAAGCTTTCTTT. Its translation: CASSQELTGGVENTEAFF.

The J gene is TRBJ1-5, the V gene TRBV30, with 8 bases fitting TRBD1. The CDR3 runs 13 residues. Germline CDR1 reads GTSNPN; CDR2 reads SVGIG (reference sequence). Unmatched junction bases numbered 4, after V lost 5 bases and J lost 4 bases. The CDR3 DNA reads TGTGCCTGGGGGACAGGCAGAAATCAGCCCCAGCATTTT. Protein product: CAWGTGRNQPQHF.

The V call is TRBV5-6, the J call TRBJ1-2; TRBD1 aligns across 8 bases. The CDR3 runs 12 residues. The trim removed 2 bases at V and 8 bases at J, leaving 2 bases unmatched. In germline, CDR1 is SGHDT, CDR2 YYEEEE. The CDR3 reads CASSFAGGGYTF. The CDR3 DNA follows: TGTGCCAGCAGCTTTGCAGGGGGCGGCTACACCTTC.

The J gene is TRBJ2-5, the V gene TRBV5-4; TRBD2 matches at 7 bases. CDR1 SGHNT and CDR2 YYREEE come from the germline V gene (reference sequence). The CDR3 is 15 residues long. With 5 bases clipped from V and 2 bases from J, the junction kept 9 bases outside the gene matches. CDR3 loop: CASRGGPGGQETQYF. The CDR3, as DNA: TGTGCCAGCAGAGGAGGTCCGGGGGGTCAAGAGACCCAGTACTTC. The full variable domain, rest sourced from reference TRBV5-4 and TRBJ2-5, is ETGVTQSPTHLIKTRGQQVTLRCSSQSGHNTVSWYQQALGQGPQFIFQYYREEENGRGNFPPRFSGLQFPNYSSELNVNALELDDSALYLCASRGGPGGQETQYFGPGTRLLVL.

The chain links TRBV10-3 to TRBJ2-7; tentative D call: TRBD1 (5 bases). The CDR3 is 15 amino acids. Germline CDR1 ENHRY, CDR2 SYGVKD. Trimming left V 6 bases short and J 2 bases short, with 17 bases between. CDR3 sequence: CAISQGLGKPYEQYF. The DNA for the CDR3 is TGTGCCATCAGCCAGGGCCTGGGGAAACCCTACGAGCAGTACTTC.

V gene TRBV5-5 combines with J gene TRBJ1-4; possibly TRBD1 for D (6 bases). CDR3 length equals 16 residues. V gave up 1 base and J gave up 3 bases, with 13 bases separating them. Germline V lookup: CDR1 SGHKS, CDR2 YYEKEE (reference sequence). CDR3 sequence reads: CASSLNRAGANEKLFF. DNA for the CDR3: TGTGCCAGCAGCTTGAACAGGGCGGGGGCTAATGAAAAACTGTTTTTT.

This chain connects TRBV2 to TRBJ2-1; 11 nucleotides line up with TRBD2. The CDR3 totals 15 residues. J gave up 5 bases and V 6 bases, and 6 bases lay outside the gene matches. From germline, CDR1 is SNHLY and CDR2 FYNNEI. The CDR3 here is CASRMTSGANNEQFF. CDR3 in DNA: TGTGCCAGCAGAATGACTAGCGGGGCCAACAATGAGCAGTTCTTC.

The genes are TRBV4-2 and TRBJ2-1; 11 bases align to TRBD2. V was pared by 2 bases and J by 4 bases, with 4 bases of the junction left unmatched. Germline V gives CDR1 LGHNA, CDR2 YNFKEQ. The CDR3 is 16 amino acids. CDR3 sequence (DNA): TGTGCCAGCAGCCAAATGGCTAGCGGGGGGTACAATGAGCAGTTCTTC. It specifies CASSQMASGGYNEQFF.

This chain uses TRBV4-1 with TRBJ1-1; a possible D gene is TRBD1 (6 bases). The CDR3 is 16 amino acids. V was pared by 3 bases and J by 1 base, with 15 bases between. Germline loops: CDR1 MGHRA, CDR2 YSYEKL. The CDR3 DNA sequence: TGCGCCAGCAGCCATACTCCGGGACATACGAACACTGAAGCTTTCTTT. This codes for CASSHTPGHTNTEAFF.

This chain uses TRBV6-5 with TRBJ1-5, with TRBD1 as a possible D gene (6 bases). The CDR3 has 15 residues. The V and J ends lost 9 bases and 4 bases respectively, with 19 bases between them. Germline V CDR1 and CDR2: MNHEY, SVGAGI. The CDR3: CASAGRGLANQPQHF. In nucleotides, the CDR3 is TGTGCCAGTGCTGGGAGGGGGTTAGCAAATCAGCCCCAGCATTTT.

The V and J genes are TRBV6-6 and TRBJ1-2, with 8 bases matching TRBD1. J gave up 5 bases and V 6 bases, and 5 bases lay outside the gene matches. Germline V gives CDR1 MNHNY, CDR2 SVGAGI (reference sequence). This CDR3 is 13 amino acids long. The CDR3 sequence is CASRLTGGYGYTF. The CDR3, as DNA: TGTGCCAGCAGGCTTACAGGGGGATATGGCTACACCTTC.

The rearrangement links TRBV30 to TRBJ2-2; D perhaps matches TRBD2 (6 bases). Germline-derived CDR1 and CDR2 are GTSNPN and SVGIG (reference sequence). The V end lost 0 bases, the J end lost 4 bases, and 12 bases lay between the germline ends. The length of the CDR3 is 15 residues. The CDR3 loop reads CAWSVFLGGTGELFF. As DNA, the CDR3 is TGTGCCTGGAGTGTATTTTTGGGGGGCACCGGGGAGCTGTTTTTT.

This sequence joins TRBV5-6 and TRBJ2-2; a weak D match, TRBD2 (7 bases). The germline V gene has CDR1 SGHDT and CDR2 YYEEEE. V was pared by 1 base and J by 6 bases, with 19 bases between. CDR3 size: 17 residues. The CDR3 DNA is TGTGCCAGCAGCTTGTACGGACTAGGGGGGGATGCCGGGGAGCTGTTTTTT. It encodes CASSLYGLGGDAGELFF.

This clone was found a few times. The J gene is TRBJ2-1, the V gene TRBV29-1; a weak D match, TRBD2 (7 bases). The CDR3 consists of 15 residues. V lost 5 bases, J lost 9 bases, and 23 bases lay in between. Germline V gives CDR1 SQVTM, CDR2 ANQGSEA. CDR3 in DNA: TGCAGCGTTACCGGGACTATCGAAGGGGGGAGTGAGCAGTTCTTC. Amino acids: CSVTGTIEGGSEQFF.

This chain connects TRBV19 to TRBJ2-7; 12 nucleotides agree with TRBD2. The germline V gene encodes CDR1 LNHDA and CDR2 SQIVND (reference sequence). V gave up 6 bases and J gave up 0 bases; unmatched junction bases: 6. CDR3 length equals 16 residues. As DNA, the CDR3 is TGTGCCAGTAGGGGCTTGACTAGCGGGAGCTCCTACGAGCAGTACTTC. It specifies CASRGLTSGSSYEQYF. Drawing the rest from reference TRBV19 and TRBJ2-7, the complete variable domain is DGGITQSPKYLFRKEGQNVTLSCEQNLNHDAMYWYRQDPGQGLRLIYYSQIVNDFQKGDIAEGYSVSREKKESFPLTVTSAQKNPTAFYLCASRGLTSGSSYEQYFGPGTRLTVT.

The CDR3 nucleotides read TGTGCCACTGACAGCAATAGCAATCAGCCCCAGCATTTT. It codes for CATDSNSNQPQHF. The chain links TRBV19 to TRBJ1-5; a weak D match, TRBD1 (5 bases). The CDR3 loop spans 13 amino acids. Germline-derived CDR1 and CDR2 are LNHDA and SQIVND (reference sequence). The ends were cut back, 10 bases at V and 0 bases at J, with 10 bases in the middle.

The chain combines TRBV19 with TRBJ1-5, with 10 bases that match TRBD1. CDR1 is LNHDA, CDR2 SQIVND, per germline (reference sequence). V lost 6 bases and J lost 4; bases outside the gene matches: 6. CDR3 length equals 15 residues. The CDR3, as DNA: TGTGCCAGTAGCCCTTGGACAGGGGGTAATCAGCCCCAGCATTTT. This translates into CASSPWTGGNQPQHF.

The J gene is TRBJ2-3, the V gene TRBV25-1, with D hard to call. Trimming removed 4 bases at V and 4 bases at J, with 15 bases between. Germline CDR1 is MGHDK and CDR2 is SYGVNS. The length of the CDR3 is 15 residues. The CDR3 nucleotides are TGTGCCAGCAGTGGGATAGGCGGAAGCGCAGATACGCAGTATTTT. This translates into CASSGIGGSADTQYF.

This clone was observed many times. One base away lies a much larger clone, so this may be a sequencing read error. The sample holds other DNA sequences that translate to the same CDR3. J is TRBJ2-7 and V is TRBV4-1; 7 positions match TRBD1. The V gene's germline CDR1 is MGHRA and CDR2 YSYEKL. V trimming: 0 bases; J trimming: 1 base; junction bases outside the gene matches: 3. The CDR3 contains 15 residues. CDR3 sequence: CASSQEGQLSYEQYF. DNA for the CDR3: TGCGCCAGCAGCCAAGAGGGACAGCTTTCCTACGAGCAGTACTTC.

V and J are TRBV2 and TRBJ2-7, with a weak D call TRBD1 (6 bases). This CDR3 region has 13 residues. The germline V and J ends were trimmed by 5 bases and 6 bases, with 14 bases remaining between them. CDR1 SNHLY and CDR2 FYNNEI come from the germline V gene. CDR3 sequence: CASSIQGIGEQYF. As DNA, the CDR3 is TGTGCCAGCAGTATACAGGGTATAGGCGAGCAGTACTTC.

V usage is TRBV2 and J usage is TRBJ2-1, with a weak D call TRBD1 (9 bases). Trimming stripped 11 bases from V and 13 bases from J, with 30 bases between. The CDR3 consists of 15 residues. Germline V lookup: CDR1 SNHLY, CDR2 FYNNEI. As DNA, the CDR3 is TGTGCCGCTATATCTGGGACAGGGACTAGGGGGGGACAGTTCTTC. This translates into CAAISGTGTRGGQFF. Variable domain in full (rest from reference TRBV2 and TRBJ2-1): EPEVTQTPSHQVTQMGQEVILRCVPISNHLYFYWYRQILGQKVEFLVSFYNNEISEKSEIFDDQFSVERPDGSNFTLKIRSTKLEDSAMYFCAAISGTGTRGGQFFGPGTRLTVL.

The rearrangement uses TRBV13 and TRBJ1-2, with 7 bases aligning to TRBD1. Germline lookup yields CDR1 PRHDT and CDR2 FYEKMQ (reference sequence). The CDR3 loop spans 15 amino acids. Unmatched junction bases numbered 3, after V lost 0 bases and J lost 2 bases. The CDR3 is CASSLGDRYNYGYTF. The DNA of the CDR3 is TGTGCCAGCAGCTTAGGGGACAGGTACAACTATGGCTACACCTTC. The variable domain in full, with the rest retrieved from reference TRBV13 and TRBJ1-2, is AAGVIQSPRHLIKEKRETATLKCYPIPRHDTVYWYQQGPGQDPQFLISFYEKMQSDKGSIPDRFSAQQFSDYHSELNMSSLELGDSALYFCASSLGDRYNYGYTFGSGTRLTVV.

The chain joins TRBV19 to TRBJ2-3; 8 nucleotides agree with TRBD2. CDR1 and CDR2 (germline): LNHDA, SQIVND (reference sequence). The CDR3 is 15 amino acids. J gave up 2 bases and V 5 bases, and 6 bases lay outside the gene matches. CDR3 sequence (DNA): TGTGCCAGTAGTCGGATAGCGGGGAACACAGATACGCAGTATTTT. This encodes CASSRIAGNTDTQYF. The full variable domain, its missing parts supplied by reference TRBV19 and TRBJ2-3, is DGGITQSPKYLFRKEGQNVTLSCEQNLNHDAMYWYRQDPGQGLRLIYYSQIVNDFQKGDIAEGYSVSREKKESFPLTVTSAQKNPTAFYLCASSRIAGNTDTQYFGPGTRLTVL.